This T cell receptor beta chain was documented in a study of T cell responses to AZD1222 COVID-19 vaccine. Broader study findings: Spike-specific TCR breadth and depth were elevated following two AZD1222 doses. The CD4 TCRs associated with vaccination extended across spike and predominated at 160-218 and 743-854.

This clone was observed once. Its cognate antigen is unknown. Germline lookup yields CDR1 MDHEN and CDR2 SYDVKM. CDR3 length: 16 amino acids. Trimming removed 3 bases at V and 2 bases at J, with 15 bases between. Sequencing was performed with immunoSEQ multiplex PCR; in TCRdb, only in-frame clones are kept and a portion is missing. The repertoire has fewer than 200,000 clones, approximately 91% of them found once; the top ten carry under 2.5%. The sample consisted of peripheral blood, taken on day 0 of AZD1222 vaccination. J is TRBJ2-3 and V is TRBV28; D unresolved. The receptor was isolated from an adult in good health. CDR3 bases: TGTGCCAGCAGTTTCGGGCATTTACCGCTCACAGATACGCAGTATTTT. Its translation is CASSFGHLPLTDTQYF.